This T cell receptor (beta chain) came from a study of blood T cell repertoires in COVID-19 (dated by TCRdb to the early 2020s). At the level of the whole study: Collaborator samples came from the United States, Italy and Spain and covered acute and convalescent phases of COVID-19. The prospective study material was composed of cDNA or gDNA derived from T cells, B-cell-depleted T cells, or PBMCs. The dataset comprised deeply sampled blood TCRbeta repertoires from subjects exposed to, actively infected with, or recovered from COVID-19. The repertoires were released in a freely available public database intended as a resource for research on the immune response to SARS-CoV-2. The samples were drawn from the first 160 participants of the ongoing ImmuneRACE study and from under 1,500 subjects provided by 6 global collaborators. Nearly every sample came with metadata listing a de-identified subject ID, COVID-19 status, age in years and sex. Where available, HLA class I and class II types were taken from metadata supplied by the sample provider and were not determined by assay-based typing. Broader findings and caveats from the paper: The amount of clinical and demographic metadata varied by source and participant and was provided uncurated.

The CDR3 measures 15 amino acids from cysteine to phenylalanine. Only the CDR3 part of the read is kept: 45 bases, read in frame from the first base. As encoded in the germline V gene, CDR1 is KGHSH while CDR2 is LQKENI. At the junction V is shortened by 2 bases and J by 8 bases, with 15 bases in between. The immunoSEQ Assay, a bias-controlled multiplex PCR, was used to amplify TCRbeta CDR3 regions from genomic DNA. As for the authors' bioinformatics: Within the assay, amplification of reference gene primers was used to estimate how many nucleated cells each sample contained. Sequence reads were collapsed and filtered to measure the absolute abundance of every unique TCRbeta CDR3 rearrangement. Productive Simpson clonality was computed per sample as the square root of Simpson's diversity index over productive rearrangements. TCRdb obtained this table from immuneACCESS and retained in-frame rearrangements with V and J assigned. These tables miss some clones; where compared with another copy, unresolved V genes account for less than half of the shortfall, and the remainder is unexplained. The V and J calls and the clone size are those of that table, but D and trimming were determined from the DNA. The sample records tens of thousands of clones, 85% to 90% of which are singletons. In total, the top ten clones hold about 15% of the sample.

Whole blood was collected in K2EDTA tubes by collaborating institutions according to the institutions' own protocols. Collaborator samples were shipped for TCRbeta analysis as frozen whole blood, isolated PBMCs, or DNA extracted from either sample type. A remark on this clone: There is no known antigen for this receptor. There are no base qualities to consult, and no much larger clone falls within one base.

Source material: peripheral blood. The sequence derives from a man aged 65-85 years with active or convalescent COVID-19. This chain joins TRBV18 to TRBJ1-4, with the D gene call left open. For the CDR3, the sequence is CASSPNEGGGEKLFF. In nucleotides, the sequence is TGTGCCAGCTCACCAAACGAGGGAGGAGGAGAAAAACTGTTTTTT. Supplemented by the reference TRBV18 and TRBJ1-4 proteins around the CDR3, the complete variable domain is NAGVMQNPRHLVRRRGQEARLRCSPMKGHSHVYWYRQLPEEGLKFMVYLQKENIIDESGMPKERFSAEFPKEGPSILRIQQVVRGDSAAYFCASSPNEGGGEKLFFGSGTQLSVL.